What follows is one T cell receptor beta chain and its context. Its target is not known. The data stem from a study of Ad26.COV2.S vaccination and SARS-CoV-2 variants. This CDR3 spans 15 amino acids. The V end lost 0 bases, the J end lost 0 bases, and 8 bases lay between the germline ends. Looked up from germline, CDR1 is LGHDT and CDR2 is YNNKEL (reference sequence). Repertoires were generated with immunoSEQ multiplex PCR, while TCRdb's copy carries only in-frame clones and drops some. The data hold tens of thousands of clones, with 82% observed a single time. General study points: Spike-specific TCR breadth in vaccine recipients exceeded that seen in placebo recipients.

The chain employs TRBV3-1 (or the pseudogene TRBV3-2) and TRBJ2-5; D is ambiguous. Sequencing was performed on peripheral blood, taken after recovery from COVID-19. The clonotype comes from a human donor who had recovered from COVID-19. As DNA, the CDR3 is TGTGCCAGCAGCCAAGATGGCAGGTACCAAGAGACCCAGTACTTC. It is translated as CASSQDGRYQETQYF.